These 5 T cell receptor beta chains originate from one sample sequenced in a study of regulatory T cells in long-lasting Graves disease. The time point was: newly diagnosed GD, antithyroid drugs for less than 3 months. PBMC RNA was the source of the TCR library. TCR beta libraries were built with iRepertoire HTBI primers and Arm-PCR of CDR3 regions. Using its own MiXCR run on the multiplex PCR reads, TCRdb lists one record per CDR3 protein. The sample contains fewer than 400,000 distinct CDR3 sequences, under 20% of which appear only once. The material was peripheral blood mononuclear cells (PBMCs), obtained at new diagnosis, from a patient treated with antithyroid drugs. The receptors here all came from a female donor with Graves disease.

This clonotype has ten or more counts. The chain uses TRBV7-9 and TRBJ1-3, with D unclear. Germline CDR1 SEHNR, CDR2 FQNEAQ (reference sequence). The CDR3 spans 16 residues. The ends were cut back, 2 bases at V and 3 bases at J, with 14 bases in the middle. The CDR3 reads CASSLIKLGNGNTIYF. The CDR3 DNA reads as TGTGCCAGCAGCTTAATTAAGTTAGGAAATGGAAACACCATATATTTT.

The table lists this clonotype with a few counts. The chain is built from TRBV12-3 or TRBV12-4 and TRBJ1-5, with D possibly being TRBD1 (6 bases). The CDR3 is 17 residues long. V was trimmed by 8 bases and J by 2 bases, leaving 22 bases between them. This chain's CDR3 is CASSPPWGPLGNQPQHF. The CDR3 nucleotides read TGTGCCAGCTCACCCCCTTGGGGGCCTTTGGGCAATCAGCCCCAGCATTTT.

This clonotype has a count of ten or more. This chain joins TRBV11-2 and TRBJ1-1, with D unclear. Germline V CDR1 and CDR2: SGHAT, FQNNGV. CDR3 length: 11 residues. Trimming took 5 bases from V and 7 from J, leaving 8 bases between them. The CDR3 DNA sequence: TGTGCCAGCAGCGAAGACAATGAAGCTTTCTTT. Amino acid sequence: CASSEDNEAFF.

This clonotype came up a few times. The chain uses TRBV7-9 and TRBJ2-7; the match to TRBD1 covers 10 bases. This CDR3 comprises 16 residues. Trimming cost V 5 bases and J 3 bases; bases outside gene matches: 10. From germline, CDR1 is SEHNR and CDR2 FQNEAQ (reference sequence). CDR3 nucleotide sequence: TGTGCCAGCAGCCAGACAGGGGGCGTTGGGGTCTACGAGCAGTACTTC. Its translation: CASSQTGGVGVYEQYF.

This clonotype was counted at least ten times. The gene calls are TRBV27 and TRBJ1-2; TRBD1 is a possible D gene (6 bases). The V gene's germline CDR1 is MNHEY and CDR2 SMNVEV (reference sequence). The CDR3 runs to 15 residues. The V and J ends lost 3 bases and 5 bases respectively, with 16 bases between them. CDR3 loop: CASSFRFRGNYGYTF. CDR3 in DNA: TGTGCCAGCAGTTTTAGGTTCAGGGGCAATTATGGCTACACCTTC.